Each of the 30 T cell receptor beta chains below was sequenced from the same sample in a study of cytomegalovirus exposure and HLA in healthy donors. PCR involved 60 Vbeta and 13 Jbeta primers. Data came from immunoSEQ multiplex PCR; TCRdb stores just in-frame clones and leaves some out. The profile shows around 100,000 clones, 75% to 85% of them singletons. Sequenced: PBMCs. These receptors were collected from a woman aged 50 to 60 in good health and CMV-seropositive.

This clone was counted a few times. The genes are TRBV11-1 and TRBJ1-1; D ambiguous. The V gene lost 3 bases and the J gene lost 1 base, with 6 bases spanning the gap. The length of the CDR3 is 13 residues. Looked up from germline, CDR1 is SGHAT and CDR2 is FQDESV (reference sequence). The DNA for the CDR3 is TGTGCCAGCAGCTTGCACAGGAACACTGAAGCTTTCTTT. It yields the protein CASSLHRNTEAFF.

The chain carries TRBV5-1 and TRBJ1-5; D remains ambiguous. Germline V gene data show CDR1 as SGHRS and CDR2 as YFSETQ. CDR3 length equals 13 residues. V was pared by 0 bases and J by 4 bases, with 5 bases between. The CDR3 loop is CASSLAVNQPQHF. CDR3 DNA sequence: TGCGCCAGCAGCTTGGCCGTGAATCAGCCCCAGCATTTT.

This clone was found a few times. This chain connects TRBV2 to TRBJ1-1; 7 bases line up with TRBD1. The germline V gene encodes CDR1 SNHLY and CDR2 FYNNEI. V shed 6 bases and J 4 bases; nucleotides not matched to a gene: 5. The CDR3 covers 13 residues. The CDR3 nucleotides are TGTGCCAGCAGCACCGCAGGGGGCACTGAAGCTTTCTTT. This codes for CASSTAGGTEAFF. The full variable domain, in which reference TRBV2 and TRBJ1-1 provide the parts outside the CDR3, is EPEVTQTPSHQVTQMGQEVILRCVPISNHLYFYWYRQILGQKVEFLVSFYNNEISEKSEIFDDQFSVERPDGSNFTLKIRSTKLEDSAMYFCASSTAGGTEAFFGQGTRLTVV.

In its sample, this clone was seen once. This rearrangement joins TRBV4-2 to TRBJ2-1; 9 bases match TRBD2. Looked up from germline, CDR1 is LGHNA and CDR2 is YNFKEQ. The CDR3 covers 21 residues. The V gene end was trimmed by 0 bases and the J gene end by 3 bases; junction bases not matched to a gene: 18. The CDR3 nucleotides read TGTGCCAGCAGCCAAGATCCAGACCCCCCTTTGAGCGGGAGGAGCTACAATGAGCAGTTCTTC. Translated, it gives CASSQDPDPPLSGRSYNEQFF.

This clone occurred a few times. Distinct nucleotide sequences in the sample also encode this CDR3. The chain joins TRBV2 to TRBJ2-7; TRBD1 matches 7 bases. V trimming: 2 bases; J trimming: 1 base; junction bases outside the gene matches: 2. This CDR3 region has 14 residues. Germline CDR1 SNHLY, CDR2 FYNNEI. CDR3 region: CASSERTGSYEQYF. The CDR3 DNA reads TGTGCCAGCAGTGAACGGACAGGATCCTACGAGCAGTACTTC.

The chain joins TRBV2 to TRBJ2-5, with TRBD1 as a possible D gene (6 bases). CDR3 length equals 13 residues. V was cut by 6 bases and J by 2 bases, with 10 bases left in between. Germline loops: CDR1 SNHLY, CDR2 FYNNEI. The CDR3 nucleotides are TGTGCCAGCAGGTCAACAGGGCAAGAGACCCAGTACTTC. Its protein product is CASRSTGQETQYF.

The chain links TRBV7-8 to TRBJ1-5, with 7 bases lining up with TRBD1. CDR1 is SGHVS, CDR2 FQNEAQ, per germline. The CDR3 loop spans 18 amino acids. V was clipped by 5 bases and J by 0 bases; unmatched bases: 13. CDR3 sequence: CASSLSDRDRISNQPQHF. The CDR3 DNA reads as TGTGCCAGCAGCCTAAGCGATCGGGACAGAATTAGCAATCAGCCCCAGCATTTT.

This clone was counted between two and nine times. This chain links TRBV9 with TRBJ2-1, with D possibly TRBD2 on 6 matching bases. The CDR3 sequence is 16 residues long. Germline values: CDR1 SGDLS, CDR2 YYNGEE. V lost 5 bases, J lost 1 base, and 16 bases lay in between. The CDR3 protein is CASRASDGRSYNEQFF. CDR3 DNA sequence: TGTGCCAGCAGGGCTTCGGACGGGAGATCCTACAATGAGCAGTTCTTC. Combining the CDR3 with reference TRBV9 and TRBJ2-1 gives the whole variable domain DSGVTQTPKHLITATGQRVTLRCSPRSGDLSVYWYQQSLDQGLQFLIQYYNGEERAKGNILERFSAQQFPDLHSELNLSSLELGDSALYFCASRASDGRSYNEQFFGPGTRLTVL.

This clone was seen once. This chain joins TRBV20-1 and TRBJ1-2; D uncertain. V lost 3 bases, J lost 8 bases, and 10 bases lay in between. CDR1 and CDR2 from the germline V gene are DFQATT and SNEGSKA (reference sequence). The CDR3 is 11 residues long. The CDR3 DNA follows: TGCAGTGCTAGTTTGGCCCTCGGCTACACCTTC. It specifies CSASLALGYTF.

The chain couples TRBV2 to TRBJ1-1, with D perhaps matching TRBD1 (5 bases). The CDR3 contains 12 residues. V lost 1 base, J lost 10 bases, and 10 bases lay in between. In germline, CDR1 is SNHLY, CDR2 FYNNEI. The CDR3 DNA reads as TGTGCCAGCAGTGAAGGGCGGGACGGAGCTTTCTTT. This translates into CASSEGRDGAFF.

This clone was detected once. The V and J genes are TRBV4-1 and TRBJ2-5; the match to TRBD2 covers 8 bases. The V gene end was trimmed by 4 bases and the J gene end by 3 bases; junction bases not matched to a gene: 13. Germline V gives CDR1 MGHRA, CDR2 YSYEKL. CDR3 length: 17 amino acids. The CDR3 DNA reads TGCGCCAGCAGCCTATCAAATGCGGGGGGTCTCGAAGAGACCCAGTACTTC. It yields the protein CASSLSNAGGLEETQYF.

The chain has TRBV9 and TRBJ1-1, with D possibly being TRBD1 (5 bases). The CDR3 is 12 amino acids. CDR1 SGDLS and CDR2 YYNGEE come from the germline V gene. Trimming pared 3 bases from V and 7 bases from J, leaving 10 bases between. The CDR3 nucleotides read TGTGCCAGCAGCGGGGGGGATGGTGAAGCTTTCTTT. Translation gives CASSGGDGEAFF.

The chain uses TRBV7-3 and TRBJ2-7, with TRBD1 matching 9 bases. Germline V CDR1 and CDR2: SGHTA, FQGTGA. Unmatched junction bases numbered 3, after V lost 3 bases and J lost 3 bases. The CDR3 loop spans 14 amino acids. In DNA, the CDR3 is TGTGCCAGCAGCTTGGGACAGGGAAACTACGAGCAGTACTTC. Protein: CASSLGQGNYEQYF. The variable domain in full, with the rest retrieved from reference TRBV7-3 and TRBJ2-7, is GAGVSQTPSNKVTEKGKYVELRCDPISGHTALYWYRQSLGQGPEFLIYFQGTGAADDSGLPNDRFFAVRPEGSVSTLKIQRTERGDSAVYLCASSLGQGNYEQYFGPGTRLTVT.

The CDR3 region has the DNA TGCGCCAGCAGCTTGGGCAAGACAGGGGTGGGAGATACGCAGTATTTT. Translation gives CASSLGKTGVGDTQYF. V gene TRBV5-1 combines with J gene TRBJ2-3, with TRBD1 identical over 8 bases. With V trimmed by 0 bases and J by 5 bases, 8 bases remained unmatched. The length of the CDR3 is 16 residues. Germline V lookup: CDR1 SGHRS, CDR2 YFSETQ.

The chain is built from TRBV12-5 and TRBJ2-1; D is undetermined. Germline V gene lookup returns CDR1 LGHNT and CDR2 FRNRAP. The CDR3 runs 12 residues. V lost 3 bases and J 10 bases, leaving 10 bases between the germline ends. In DNA form, the CDR3 reads TGTGCTAGTGGTTTACAGCTCTTAGAGCAGTTCTTC. Translating gives CASGLQLLEQFF.

The genes are TRBV4-1 and TRBJ1-1; TRBD1 matches at 10 bases. The V and J ends lost 2 bases and 5 bases, in that order; junction bases with no gene match: 14. The length of the CDR3 is 18 residues. Germline V gives CDR1 MGHRA, CDR2 YSYEKL. The CDR3 DNA reads TGCGCCAGCAGCCAAACAGTTCTTGACAGGGGGCGAAGAACTGAAGCTTTCTTT. It translates to CASSQTVLDRGRRTEAFF.

V gene TRBV9 combines with J gene TRBJ1-3; TRBD1 matches at 8 bases. Trimming at V came to 4 bases and at J to 0 bases, leaving 15 bases not matched to a gene. The CDR3 has 19 amino acids. CDR1 SGDLS and CDR2 YYNGEE come from the germline V gene. The CDR3 sequence is CASSPYQGAMTSSGNTIYF. The CDR3 DNA reads as TGTGCCAGCAGCCCCTACCAGGGGGCGATGACCAGCTCTGGAAACACCATATATTTT.

This chain connects TRBV9 to TRBJ2-1; 12 bases map to TRBD2. In germline, CDR1 is SGDLS, CDR2 YYNGEE. J lost 7 bases, V lost 5 bases, and 10 bases had no gene match. This CDR3 comprises 16 residues. The chain's CDR3 is CASSVSSGRARNEQFF. In nucleotides, the CDR3 is TGTGCCAGCAGTGTCTCTAGCGGGAGGGCCAGAAATGAGCAGTTCTTC.

This clone has just a few counts. V gene TRBV30 combines with J gene TRBJ2-1; 8 nucleotides match TRBD1. Losses at the gene ends were 0 bases for V and 8 bases for J; bases not matched to a gene: 9. Looked up from germline, CDR1 is GTSNPN and CDR2 is SVGIG (reference sequence). The CDR3 has 15 amino acids. CDR3 sequence (DNA): TGTGCCTGGAGTGTACCCGACAGGGGTTCCGATGAGCAGTTCTTC. It is translated as CAWSVPDRGSDEQFF.

Regarding this clone: A junction end diverges from the germline sequence, so it may reflect a read error. This specimen includes other DNA sequences encoding the same CDR3. The chain recombines TRBV19 with TRBJ2-2; perhaps TRBD2 as D (5 bases). From germline, CDR1 is LNHDA and CDR2 SQIVND (reference sequence). The CDR3 is 13 residues long. The CDR3 nucleotides are TGTGCCAGTAACAACCCATTAACCGGGGAGCTGTTCTTT. Its protein product is CASNNPLTGELFF.

The J gene is TRBJ2-5, the V gene TRBV5-6, with a possible D match to TRBD1 (5 bases). Trimming shortened V by 2 bases and J by 5 bases, and 16 bases separated the two germline ends. CDR1 SGHDT and CDR2 YYEEEE come from the germline V gene. The CDR3 is 15 residues long. CDR3 region: CASSFTQVVRETQYF. The CDR3, as DNA: TGTGCCAGCAGCTTCACACAGGTGGTTAGGGAGACCCAGTACTTC.

V is TRBV6-1 and J is TRBJ2-7; 8 bases align to TRBD2. The germline V gene has CDR1 MNHNS and CDR2 SASEGT. The CDR3 runs to 13 residues. The V and J ends lost 4 bases and 2 bases, in that order; junction bases with no gene match: 1. The CDR3 bases are TGTGCCAGCAGTGCACTAGCGGCCTACGAGCAGTACTTC. Its translation: CASSALAAYEQYF.

This clone was recorded many times. This chain connects TRBV6-6 to TRBJ1-1; no reliable D call. Germline lookup yields CDR1 MNHNY and CDR2 SVGAGI (reference sequence). Deletions cut 6 bases from V and 11 bases from J, with 25 bases between. The CDR3 runs to 15 residues. This CDR3 is CASSLLDGTSIWAFF. The CDR3 DNA is TGTGCCAGCAGCCTGTTAGATGGAACTAGTATATGGGCTTTCTTT.

V gene TRBV6-5 combines with J gene TRBJ1-3; D might be TRBD1 (6 bases). This CDR3 spans 14 amino acids. Germline CDR1 reads MNHEY; CDR2 reads SVGAGI. Trimming removed 10 bases from V and 0 bases from J, with 13 bases in between. CDR3 sequence reads: CATYQGYSGNTIYF. The CDR3 DNA is TGTGCCACCTATCAGGGGTACTCTGGAAACACCATATATTTT.

The chain joins TRBV5-1 to TRBJ1-2; TRBD1 matches 9 bases. The trim removed 2 bases at V and 7 bases at J, leaving 9 bases unmatched. This CDR3 comprises 15 residues. CDR1 is SGHRS, CDR2 YFSETQ, per germline. CDR3 in DNA: TGCGCCAGCAGCTTTTACACAGGGGGCGCCGGTGGCTACACCTTC. Residues: CASSFYTGGAGGYTF.

This chain joins TRBV6-5 and TRBJ1-1; 9 bases are a match to TRBD1. CDR1 and CDR2 (germline): MNHEY, SVGAGI. There are 13 residues in the CDR3. J lost 6 bases, V lost 5 bases, and 4 bases had no gene match. The DNA of the CDR3 is TGTGCCAGCAGTGCACAGGGGGCGGCTGAAGCTTTCTTT. Residues: CASSAQGAAEAFF.

In this sample, this clone turned up a few times. The chain employs TRBV5-4 and TRBJ2-1, with TRBD2 matching over 8 bases. In germline, CDR1 is SGHNT, CDR2 YYREEE (reference sequence). After removal of 1 base from V and 7 bases from J, the junction contained 4 bases not matched to a gene. This CDR3 comprises 14 residues. This CDR3 reads CASSLTLAGNEQFF. DNA for the CDR3: TGTGCCAGCAGCTTGACCTTAGCGGGAAATGAGCAGTTCTTC.

This rearrangement joins TRBV18 to TRBJ2-7; D might be TRBD1 (5 bases). The CDR3 is 14 residues long. V was trimmed by 0 bases and J by 4 bases, leaving 10 bases between them. CDR1 and CDR2 (germline): KGHSH, LQKENI. The CDR3 sequence is CASSPPGLSYEQYF. CDR3 nucleotide sequence: TGTGCCAGCTCACCACCGGGGCTTAGTTACGAGCAGTACTTC.

CDR3 bases: TGTGCCAGCAGTTTAAGGGGGAGCGAGCAGTACTTC. Translation gives CASSLRGSEQYF. This chain joins TRBV27 and TRBJ2-7; TRBD1 might be the D (6 bases). The CDR3 has 12 amino acids. Germline assignment: CDR1 MNHEY and CDR2 SMNVEV (reference sequence). Trimming stripped 2 bases from V and 6 bases from J, with 8 bases between.

This clone was picked up a small number of times. The rearrangement links TRBV18 to TRBJ2-2; 7 bases are a match to TRBD1. Germline CDR1 and CDR2: KGHSH and LQKENI. Losses at the gene ends were 5 bases for V and 5 bases for J; bases not matched to a gene: 11. This CDR3 is 16 amino acids long. In DNA form, the CDR3 reads TGTGCCAGCTCAGTCCGGCAGGGGGTTCGGACCGGGGAGCTGTTTTTT. Its protein product is CASSVRQGVRTGELFF.